Listed below are T cell receptor beta chains from one sample, sequenced in a study of control samples from healthy donors and cancer patients. Libraries were prepared by immunoSEQ multiplex PCR; TCRdb keeps only in-frame clonotypes and omits some of them. Here the sample spans about 140,000 clones, 75% to 90% being singletons. The sample was blood. The receptors shown here come from a woman aged 30 to 39 in good health. CDR3s include the opening cysteine and the closing phenylalanine or tryptophan. The order of the fields is clone size, V gene, D gene, J gene, CDR3 protein, CDR3 DNA. D genes are given only for firm matches. Rows may omit the clone size; those that give it use once, few, many or a size class.

size: few
V: TRBV18
D: -
J: TRBJ1-4
CDR3: CASSPSGATNEKLFF
DNA: TGTGCCAGCTCACCATCCGGGGCAACTAATGAAAAACTGTTTTTT

size: -
V: TRBV27
D: -
J: TRBJ2-7
CDR3: CASSFGGYEQYF
DNA: TGTGCCAGCAGTTTCGGGGGATACGAGCAGTACTTC

size: -
V: TRBV10-3
D: -
J: TRBJ1-1
CDR3: CAISESRGGTEAFF
DNA: TGTGCCATCAGTGAGTCCCGGGGGGGGACTGAAGCTTTCTTT

size: -
V: TRBV28
D: -
J: TRBJ1-5
CDR3: CASRYRVSNQPQHF
DNA: TGTGCCAGCAGATACAGGGTTAGCAATCAGCCCCAGCATTTT

size: -
V: TRBV5-6
D: TRBD1
J: TRBJ1-4
CDR3: CASSSTGDYEKLFF
DNA: TGTGCCAGCAGCTCGACAGGGGATTATGAAAAACTGTTTTTT

size: -
V: TRBV9
D: TRBD2
J: TRBJ2-1
CDR3: CASSPRLASYNEQFF
DNA: TGTGCCAGCAGCCCCAGACTAGCCTCCTACAATGAGCAGTTCTTC

size: -
V: TRBV27
D: -
J: TRBJ2-7
CDR3: CASKITGGASYEQYF
DNA: TGTGCCAGCAAAATTACAGGGGGGGCCTCCTACGAGCAGTACTTC

size: -
V: TRBV2
D: -
J: TRBJ2-7
CDR3: CASSGSRDPYEQYF
DNA: TGTGCCAGCAGTGGCTCGCGGGATCCTTACGAGCAGTACTTC

size: -
V: TRBV27
D: -
J: TRBJ2-5
CDR3: CASSLGVSGPEGCEETQYF
DNA: TGTGCCAGCAGTTTAGGTGTTAGCGGTCCAGAGGGGTGCGAAGAGACCCAGTACTTC

size: -
V: TRBV27
D: -
J: TRBJ2-7
CDR3: CASRPPGLTYEQYF
DNA: TGTGCCAGCAGGCCCCCGGGACTCACCTACGAGCAGTACTTC

size: -
V: TRBV7-2
D: -
J: TRBJ1-2
CDR3: CASSPSSAREYYGYTF
DNA: TGTGCCAGCAGCCCCTCCTCAGCCAGGGAGTACTATGGCTACACCTTC

size: -
V: TRBV28
D: -
J: TRBJ1-5
CDR3: CASSPRGSVNQPQHF
DNA: TGTGCCAGCAGTCCGAGGGGGTCTGTTAATCAGCCCCAGCATTTT

size: -
V: TRBV18
D: -
J: TRBJ1-2
CDR3: CASSPRATEDGYGYTF
DNA: TGTGCCAGCTCACCACGTGCGACAGAGGACGGCTATGGCTACACCTTC

size: -
V: TRBV7-2
D: -
J: TRBJ2-3
CDR3: CASSLGGGESDTQYF
DNA: TGTGCCAGCAGCTTGGGAGGGGGCGAGTCAGATACGCAGTATTTT

size: -
V: TRBV7-9
D: -
J: TRBJ2-7
CDR3: CASSFDSTYEQYF
DNA: TGTGCCAGCAGTTTCGACAGCACCTACGAGCAGTACTTC

size: -
V: TRBV5-6
D: -
J: TRBJ1-4
CDR3: CASSVTGPTNEKLFF
DNA: TGTGCCAGCAGCGTCACCGGGCCCACTAATGAAAAACTGTTTTTT

size: -
V: TRBV6-2/TRBV6-3
D: TRBD2
J: TRBJ2-1
CDR3: CASSDGTRLYEQFF
DNA: TGTGCCAGCAGTGACGGGACTAGACTTTATGAGCAGTTCTTC

size: -
V: TRBV5-1
D: TRBD1
J: TRBJ1-1
CDR3: CASRQGSGTEAFF
DNA: TGCGCCAGTCGACAGGGGTCGGGCACTGAAGCTTTCTTT

size: -
V: TRBV5-1
D: TRBD1
J: TRBJ2-5
CDR3: CASGTGEQETQYF
DNA: TGCGCCAGCGGGACAGGGGAACAAGAGACCCAGTACTTC

size: -
V: TRBV5-6
D: -
J: TRBJ2-1
CDR3: CASSGLSREQFF
DNA: TGTGCCAGCAGCGGACTATCGCGCGAGCAGTTCTTC

size: -
V: TRBV5-1
D: -
J: TRBJ1-3
CDR3: CASSVSTGIGNTIYF
DNA: TGCGCCAGCAGCGTATCTACAGGAATTGGAAACACCATATATTTT

size: -
V: TRBV9
D: TRBD2
J: TRBJ2-1
CDR3: CASSGPSGRPGEQFF
DNA: TGTGCCAGCAGCGGCCCAAGCGGGAGGCCAGGTGAGCAGTTCTTC

size: -
V: TRBV19
D: -
J: TRBJ2-1
CDR3: CASSIGGLSYNEQFF
DNA: TGTGCCAGTAGTATAGGTGGACTATCTTACAATGAGCAGTTCTTC

size: -
V: TRBV30
D: TRBD1
J: TRBJ1-1
CDR3: CAWSLGGGQVEAFF
DNA: TGTGCCTGGAGTCTGGGGGGGGGACAGGTTGAAGCTTTCTTT

size: -
V: TRBV12-3/TRBV12-4
D: -
J: TRBJ2-2
CDR3: CASSSGAGELFF
DNA: TGTGCCAGCAGTTCGGGGGCCGGGGAGCTGTTTTTT

size: -
V: TRBV2
D: -
J: TRBJ1-1
CDR3: CASSEDMAGGLRFTEAFF
DNA: TGTGCCAGCAGTGAGGATATGGCCGGGGGCCTAAGATTCACTGAAGCTTTCTTT

size: -
V: TRBV5-1
D: -
J: TRBJ2-5
CDR3: CASSLNSGLRETQYF
DNA: TGCGCCAGCAGCTTGAATAGCGGCTTGAGGGAGACCCAGTACTTC

size: -
V: TRBV7-6
D: -
J: TRBJ2-1
CDR3: CASSSLGEQFF
DNA: TGTGCCAGCAGCTCGTTAGGGGAGCAGTTCTTC

size: -
V: TRBV7-2
D: -
J: TRBJ2-3
CDR3: CASSLIGQADTQYF
DNA: TGTGCCAGCAGCTTAATCGGTCAGGCAGATACGCAGTATTTT

size: -
V: TRBV6-5
D: TRBD2
J: TRBJ2-4
CDR3: CASSYSGGYIQYF
DNA: TGTGCCAGCAGTTACTCGGGGGGGTACATTCAGTACTTC

size: once
V: TRBV3-1/TRBV3-2
D: TRBD1
J: TRBJ1-6
CDR3: CASSQALGQGNSPLHF
DNA: TGTGCCAGCAGCCAAGCTCTGGGACAGGGGAATTCACCCCTCCACTTT

size: few
V: TRBV5-1
D: TRBD1
J: TRBJ1-3
CDR3: CASSRTGGAGNTIYF
DNA: TGCGCCAGCAGCCGGACAGGGGGAGCCGGAAACACCATATATTTT

size: -
V: TRBV9
D: -
J: TRBJ1-3
CDR3: CASSPEAALFSGNTIYF
DNA: TGTGCCAGCAGCCCTGAGGCAGCTTTATTCTCTGGAAACACCATATATTTT

size: -
V: TRBV29-1
D: -
J: TRBJ1-1
CDR3: CSTGGNTEAFF
DNA: TGCAGTACGGGGGGGAACACTGAAGCTTTCTTT

size: -
V: TRBV5-1
D: -
J: TRBJ1-2
CDR3: CASSLAVGYGYTF
DNA: TGCGCCAGCAGCTTGGCGGTCGGCTATGGCTACACCTTC

size: -
V: TRBV19
D: -
J: TRBJ2-7
CDR3: CASSGQGRSSYEQYF
DNA: TGTGCCAGTAGTGGTCAGGGGCGAAGCTCCTACGAGCAGTACTTC

size: -
V: TRBV9
D: -
J: TRBJ2-5
CDR3: CASSETEGSVGETQYF
DNA: TGTGCCAGCAGCGAAACAGAAGGGTCAGTCGGAGAGACCCAGTACTTC

size: -
V: TRBV21-1
D: -
J: TRBJ2-5
CDR3: CASSTTGVESQYF
DNA: TGTGCCAGCAGCACGACAGGGGTTGAGTCCCAGTACTTC

size: -
V: TRBV28
D: -
J: TRBJ2-5
CDR3: CASSPRETQYF
DNA: TGTGCCAGCAGTCCGAGGGAGACCCAGTACTTC

size: -
V: TRBV28
D: -
J: TRBJ1-2
CDR3: CASPIGGCYYGYTF
DNA: TGTGCCAGCCCTATCGGGGGATGTTACTATGGCTACACCTTC

size: -
V: TRBV7-2
D: -
J: TRBJ2-2
CDR3: CASRQGGNTGELFF
DNA: TGTGCCAGCAGGCAGGGGGGGAACACCGGGGAGCTGTTTTTT

size: -
V: TRBV12-3/TRBV12-4
D: TRBD1
J: TRBJ2-3
CDR3: CATRQGSSDTQYF
DNA: TGTGCCACCAGACAGGGATCATCAGATACGCAGTATTTT

size: -
V: TRBV6-5
D: -
J: TRBJ2-3
CDR3: CASSKRGRNSDTQYF
DNA: TGTGCCAGCAGCAAAAGGGGACGGAATTCAGATACGCAGTATTTT

size: once
V: TRBV7-9
D: -
J: TRBJ1-1
CDR3: CASSLGALTEAFF
DNA: TGTGCCAGCAGCTTAGGTGCCTTGACTGAAGCTTTCTTT

size: -
V: TRBV21-1
D: -
J: TRBJ2-7
CDR3: CASSKLVSVYEQYF
DNA: TGTGCCAGCAGCAAACTGGTTTCAGTCTACGAGCAGTACTTC

size: -
V: TRBV5-1
D: -
J: TRBJ2-1
CDR3: CASSLLTDEQFF
DNA: TGCGCCAGCAGCTTGTTAACGGATGAGCAGTTCTTC

size: -
V: TRBV9
D: TRBD2
J: TRBJ2-5
CDR3: CASSVFGGREETQYF
DNA: TGTGCCAGCAGCGTATTTGGGGGGAGGGAAGAGACCCAGTACTTC

size: -
V: TRBV4-2
D: TRBD1
J: TRBJ1-5
CDR3: CASSQEDRSHQPQHF
DNA: TGTGCCAGCAGCCAAGAGGACAGGTCCCATCAGCCCCAGCATTTT

size: -
V: TRBV11-2
D: -
J: TRBJ2-5
CDR3: CASSSQETQYF
DNA: TGTGCCAGCAGCTCCCAAGAGACCCAGTACTTC

size: -
V: TRBV5-4
D: -
J: TRBJ1-1
CDR3: CASRRQSGTEAFF
DNA: TGTGCCAGCAGAAGACAGTCGGGCACTGAAGCTTTCTTT

size: few
V: TRBV5-1
D: -
J: TRBJ2-2
CDR3: CASSLLGGTGELFF
DNA: TGCGCCAGCAGCTTGCTGGGGGGCACCGGGGAGCTGTTTTTT

size: -
V: TRBV5-1
D: -
J: TRBJ2-3
CDR3: CASGNGGTDTQYF
DNA: TGCGCCAGCGGAAATGGGGGCACAGATACGCAGTATTTT

size: -
V: TRBV9
D: -
J: TRBJ2-7
CDR3: CASSGGPYEQYF
DNA: TGTGCCAGCAGCGGGGGGCCTTACGAGCAGTACTTC

size: -
V: TRBV2
D: TRBD1
J: TRBJ1-4
CDR3: CASIPGTEHEKLFF
DNA: TGTGCCAGCATTCCGGGGACAGAACATGAAAAACTGTTTTTT

size: -
V: TRBV19
D: -
J: TRBJ2-2
CDR3: CASRIQGNTGELFF
DNA: TGTGCCAGTAGGATACAGGGGAACACCGGGGAGCTGTTTTTT

size: -
V: TRBV28
D: TRBD1
J: TRBJ2-7
CDR3: CASSPRTGGWRGEQYF
DNA: TGTGCCAGCAGTCCCCGGACAGGGGGGTGGAGGGGCGAGCAGTACTTC

size: -
V: TRBV5-4
D: -
J: TRBJ2-7
CDR3: CASSLPPIASPSEQYF
DNA: TGTGCCAGCAGCTTGCCCCCCATAGCCTCCCCTAGTGAGCAGTACTTC